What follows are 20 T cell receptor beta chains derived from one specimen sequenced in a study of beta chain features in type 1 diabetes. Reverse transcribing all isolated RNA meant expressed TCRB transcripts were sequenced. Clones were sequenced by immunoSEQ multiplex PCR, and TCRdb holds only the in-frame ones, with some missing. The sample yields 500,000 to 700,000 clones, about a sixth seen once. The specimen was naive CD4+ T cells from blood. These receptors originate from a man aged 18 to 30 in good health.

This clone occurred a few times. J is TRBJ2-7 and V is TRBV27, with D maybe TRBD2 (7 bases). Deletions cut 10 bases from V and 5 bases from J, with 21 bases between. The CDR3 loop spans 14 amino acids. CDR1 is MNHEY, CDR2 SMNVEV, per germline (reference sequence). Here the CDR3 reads CATRGAGMTNEQYF. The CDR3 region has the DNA TGTGCCACTCGGGGGGCAGGGATGACAAACGAGCAGTACTTC.

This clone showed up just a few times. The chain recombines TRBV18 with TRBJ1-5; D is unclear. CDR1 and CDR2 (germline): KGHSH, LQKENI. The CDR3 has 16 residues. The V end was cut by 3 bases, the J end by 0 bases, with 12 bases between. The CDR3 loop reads CASSPEVALSNQPQHF. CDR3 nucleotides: TGTGCCAGCTCACCTGAGGTAGCCCTTAGCAATCAGCCCCAGCATTTT. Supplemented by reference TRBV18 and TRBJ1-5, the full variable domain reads NAGVMQNPRHLVRRRGQEARLRCSPMKGHSHVYWYRQLPEEGLKFMVYLQKENIIDESGMPKERFSAEFPKEGPSILRIQQVVRGDSAAYFCASSPEVALSNQPQHFGDGTRLSIL.

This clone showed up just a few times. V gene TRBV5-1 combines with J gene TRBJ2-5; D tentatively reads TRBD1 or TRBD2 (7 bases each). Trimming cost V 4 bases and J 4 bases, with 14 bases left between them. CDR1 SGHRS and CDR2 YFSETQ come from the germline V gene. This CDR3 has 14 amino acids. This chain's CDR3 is CASSGGGGPETQYF. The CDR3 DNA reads TGCGCCAGCAGCGGGGGAGGGGGCCCAGAGACCCAGTACTTC.

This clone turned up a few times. CDR3 in amino acids: CASSRPGLAGRETQYF. CDR3 coding DNA: TGCGCCAGCAGCCGGCCGGGACTAGCGGGAAGAGAGACCCAGTACTTC. This chain uses TRBV4-1 with TRBJ2-5, with 13 bases lining up with TRBD2. The J segment lost 4 bases and the V segment lost 4 bases, leaving 6 bases of the junction unmatched. Germline assignment: CDR1 MGHRA and CDR2 YSYEKL. The CDR3 has 16 amino acids.

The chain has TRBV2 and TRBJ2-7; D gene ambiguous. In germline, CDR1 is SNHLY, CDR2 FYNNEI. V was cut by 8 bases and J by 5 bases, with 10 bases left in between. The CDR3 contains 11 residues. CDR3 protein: CASGDSHEQYF. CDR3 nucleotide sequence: TGTGCCAGCGGGGATTCCCACGAGCAGTACTTC.

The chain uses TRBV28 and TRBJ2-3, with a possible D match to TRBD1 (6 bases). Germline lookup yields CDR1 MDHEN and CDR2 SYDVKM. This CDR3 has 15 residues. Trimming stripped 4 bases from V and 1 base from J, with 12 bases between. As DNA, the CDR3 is TGTGCCAGCAGTTCCTCAGGGGCGGGCACAGATACGCAGTATTTT. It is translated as CASSSSGAGTDTQYF.

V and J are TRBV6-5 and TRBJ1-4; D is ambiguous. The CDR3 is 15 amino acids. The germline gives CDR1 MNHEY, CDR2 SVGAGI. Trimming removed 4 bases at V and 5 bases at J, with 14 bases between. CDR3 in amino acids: CASSSPSSGNEKLFF. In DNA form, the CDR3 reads TGTGCCAGCAGTTCTCCGAGCAGCGGGAATGAAAAACTGTTTTTT.

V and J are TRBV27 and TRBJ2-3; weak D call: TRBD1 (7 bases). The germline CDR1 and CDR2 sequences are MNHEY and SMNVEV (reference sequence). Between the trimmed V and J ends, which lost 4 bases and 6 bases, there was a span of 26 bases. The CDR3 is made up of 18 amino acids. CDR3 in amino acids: CASSSQPEGALGADTQYF. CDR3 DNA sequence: TGTGCCAGCAGTTCACAACCGGAGGGGGCCCTTGGGGCGGATACGCAGTATTTT.

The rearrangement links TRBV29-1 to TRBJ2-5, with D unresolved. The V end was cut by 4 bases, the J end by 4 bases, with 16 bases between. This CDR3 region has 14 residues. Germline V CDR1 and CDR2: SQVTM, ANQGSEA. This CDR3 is CSVAASPGRETQYF. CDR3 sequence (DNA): TGCAGCGTTGCCGCATCACCCGGACGAGAGACCCAGTACTTC. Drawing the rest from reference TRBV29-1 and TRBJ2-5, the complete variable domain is SAVISQKPSRDICQRGTSLTIQCQVDSQVTMMFWYRQQPGQSLTLIATANQGSEATYESGFVIDKFPISRPNLTFSTLTVSNMSPEDSSIYLCSVAASPGRETQYFGPGTRLLVL.

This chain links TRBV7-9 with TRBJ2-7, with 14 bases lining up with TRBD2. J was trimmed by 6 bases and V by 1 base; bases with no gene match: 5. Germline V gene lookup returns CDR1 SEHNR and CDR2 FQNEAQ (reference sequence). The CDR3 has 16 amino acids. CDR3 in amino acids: CASSLEGTSGRFEQYF. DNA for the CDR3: TGTGCCAGCAGCTTAGAAGGGACTAGCGGGAGATTCGAGCAGTACTTC.

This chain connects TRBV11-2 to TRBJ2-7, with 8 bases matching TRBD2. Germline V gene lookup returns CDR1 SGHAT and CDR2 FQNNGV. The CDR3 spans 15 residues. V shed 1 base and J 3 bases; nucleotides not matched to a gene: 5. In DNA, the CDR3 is TGTGCCAGCAGCTTAGTTGGGACTAGGTTCTACGAGCAGTACTTC. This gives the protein CASSLVGTRFYEQYF.

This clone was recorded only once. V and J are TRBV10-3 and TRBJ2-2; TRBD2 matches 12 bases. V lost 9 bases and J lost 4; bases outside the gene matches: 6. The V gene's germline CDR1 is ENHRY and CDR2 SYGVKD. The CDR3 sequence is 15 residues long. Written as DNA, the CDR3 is TGTGCCATTTATCCGGGACTAGCGGGCACCGGGGAGCTGTTTTTT. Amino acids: CAIYPGLAGTGELFF.

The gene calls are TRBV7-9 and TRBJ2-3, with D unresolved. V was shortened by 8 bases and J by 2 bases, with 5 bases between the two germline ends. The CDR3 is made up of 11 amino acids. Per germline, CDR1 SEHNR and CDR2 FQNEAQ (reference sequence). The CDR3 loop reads CASVATDTQYF. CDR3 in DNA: TGTGCCAGCGTAGCCACAGATACGCAGTATTTT.

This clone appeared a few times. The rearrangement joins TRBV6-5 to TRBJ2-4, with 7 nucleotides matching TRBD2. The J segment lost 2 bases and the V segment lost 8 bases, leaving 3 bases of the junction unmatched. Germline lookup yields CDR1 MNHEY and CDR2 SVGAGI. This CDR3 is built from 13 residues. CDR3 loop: CASGGGTKNIQYF. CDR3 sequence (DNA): TGTGCCAGCGGGGGGGGTACCAAAAACATTCAGTACTTC.

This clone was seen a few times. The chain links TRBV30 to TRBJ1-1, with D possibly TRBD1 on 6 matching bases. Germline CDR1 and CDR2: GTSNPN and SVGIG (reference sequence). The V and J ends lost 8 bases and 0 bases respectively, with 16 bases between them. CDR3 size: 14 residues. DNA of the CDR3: TGTGCCGAGAGCGGGGGCGGGATGAACACTGAAGCTTTCTTT. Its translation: CAESGGGMNTEAFF.

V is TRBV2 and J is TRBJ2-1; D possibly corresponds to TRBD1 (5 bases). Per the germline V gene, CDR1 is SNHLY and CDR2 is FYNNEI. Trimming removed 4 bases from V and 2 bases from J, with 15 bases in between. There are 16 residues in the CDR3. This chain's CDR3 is CASSVQGRRTYNEQFF. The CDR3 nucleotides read TGTGCCAGCAGTGTTCAGGGAAGGCGTACCTACAATGAGCAGTTCTTC.

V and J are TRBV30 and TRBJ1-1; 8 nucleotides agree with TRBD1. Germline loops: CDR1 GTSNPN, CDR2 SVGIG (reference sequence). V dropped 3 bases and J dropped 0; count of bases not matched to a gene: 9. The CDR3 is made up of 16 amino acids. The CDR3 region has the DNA TGTGCCTGGAGCCCCGGACAGGGTGGGATGAACACTGAAGCTTTCTTT. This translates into CAWSPGQGGMNTEAFF. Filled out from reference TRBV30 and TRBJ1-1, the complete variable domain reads SQTIHQWPATLVQPVGSPLSLECTVEGTSNPNLYWYRQAAGRGLQLLFYSVGIGQISSEVPQNLSASRPQDRQFILSSKKLLLSDSGFYLCAWSPGQGGMNTEAFFGQGTRLTVV.

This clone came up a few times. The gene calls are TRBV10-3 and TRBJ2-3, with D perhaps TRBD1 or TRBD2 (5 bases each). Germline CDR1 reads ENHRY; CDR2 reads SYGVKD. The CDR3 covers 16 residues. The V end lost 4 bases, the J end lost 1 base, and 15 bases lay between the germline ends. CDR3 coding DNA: TGTGCCATCAGTGTACCGACAGTGGGAGGCACAGATACGCAGTATTTT. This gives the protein CAISVPTVGGTDTQYF.

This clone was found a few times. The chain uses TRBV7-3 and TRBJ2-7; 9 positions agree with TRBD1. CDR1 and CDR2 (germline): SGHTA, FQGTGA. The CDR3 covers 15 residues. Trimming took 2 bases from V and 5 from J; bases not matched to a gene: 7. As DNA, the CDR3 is TGTGCCAGCAGCTTATATGGGACAGGGAGCCACGAGCAGTACTTC. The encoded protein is CASSLYGTGSHEQYF.

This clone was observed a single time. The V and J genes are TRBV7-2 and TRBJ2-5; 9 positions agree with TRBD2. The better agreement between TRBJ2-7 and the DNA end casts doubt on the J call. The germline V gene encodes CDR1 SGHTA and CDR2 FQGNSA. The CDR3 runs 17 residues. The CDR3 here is CASSGRGGLAWSYEQYF. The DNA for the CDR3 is TGTGCCAGCAGCGGCAGGGGAGGACTAGCGTGGTCCTACGAGCAGTACTTC.